The clone carrying this T cell receptor (beta chain) was found once. What it recognizes is unknown. The entry originates in a study of cytomegalovirus exposure and HLA in healthy donors. The study's findings and limits: Earlier findings revealed that most TCR beta V segments proved productive either about 87% or about 30% of the time. Overall, some 160 TCR beta chains were annotated as cytomegalovirus-associated.

The length of the CDR3 is 15 residues. Germline-derived CDR1 and CDR2 are SQVTM and ANQGSEA. The V end was cut by 5 bases, the J end by 0 bases, with 11 bases between. PCR amplification relied on 60 Vbeta primers (plus 13 Jbeta primers). Clones were sequenced by immunoSEQ multiplex PCR, and TCRdb holds only the in-frame ones, with some missing. The top ten clones hold over 2.5% of a sample with approximately 190,000 clones, approximately 80% of them seen once. The receptor was derived from a woman aged 45-65 years in good health and CMV-seropositive. The chain has TRBV29-1 and TRBJ2-6; no clear D. The sample consisted of PBMCs. The CDR3 sequence is CSVPSGSSGANVLTF. Here the CDR3 DNA reads TGCAGCGTTCCCTCGGGTAGCTCTGGGGCCAACGTCCTGACTTTC.